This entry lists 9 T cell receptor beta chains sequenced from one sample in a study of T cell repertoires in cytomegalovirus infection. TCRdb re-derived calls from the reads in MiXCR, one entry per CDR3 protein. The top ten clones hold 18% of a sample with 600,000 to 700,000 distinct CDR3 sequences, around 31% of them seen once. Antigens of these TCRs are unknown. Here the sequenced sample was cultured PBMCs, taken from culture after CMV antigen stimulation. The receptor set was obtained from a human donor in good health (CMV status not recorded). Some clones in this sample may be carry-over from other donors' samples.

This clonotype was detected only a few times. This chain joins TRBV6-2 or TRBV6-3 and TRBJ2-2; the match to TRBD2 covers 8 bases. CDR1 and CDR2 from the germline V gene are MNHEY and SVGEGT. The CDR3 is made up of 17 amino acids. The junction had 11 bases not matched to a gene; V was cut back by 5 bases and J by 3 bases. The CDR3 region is CASSPRPTSGHTGELFF. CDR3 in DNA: TGTGCCAGCAGTCCGAGGCCAACTAGCGGACACACCGGGGAGCTGTTTTTT.

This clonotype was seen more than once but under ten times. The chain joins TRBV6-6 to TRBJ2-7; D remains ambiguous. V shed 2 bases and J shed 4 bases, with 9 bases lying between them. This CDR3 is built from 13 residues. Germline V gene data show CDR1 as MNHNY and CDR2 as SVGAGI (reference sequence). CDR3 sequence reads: CASSYRLEYEQYF. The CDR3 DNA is TGTGCCAGCAGTTACCGCCTTGAGTACGAGCAGTACTTC.

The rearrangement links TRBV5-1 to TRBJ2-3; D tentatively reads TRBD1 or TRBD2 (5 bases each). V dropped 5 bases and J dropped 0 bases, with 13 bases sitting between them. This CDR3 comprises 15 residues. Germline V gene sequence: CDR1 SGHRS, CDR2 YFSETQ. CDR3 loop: CASSTGDGSTDTQYF. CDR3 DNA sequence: TGCGCCAGCAGTACCGGGGACGGTAGCACAGATACGCAGTATTTT.

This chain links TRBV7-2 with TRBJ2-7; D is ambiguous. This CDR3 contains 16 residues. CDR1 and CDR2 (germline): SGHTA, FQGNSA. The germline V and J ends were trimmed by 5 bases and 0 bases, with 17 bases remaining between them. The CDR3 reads CASSPVVRQSSYEQYF. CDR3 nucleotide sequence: TGTGCCAGCAGCCCCGTAGTGAGGCAGAGCTCCTACGAGCAGTACTTC.

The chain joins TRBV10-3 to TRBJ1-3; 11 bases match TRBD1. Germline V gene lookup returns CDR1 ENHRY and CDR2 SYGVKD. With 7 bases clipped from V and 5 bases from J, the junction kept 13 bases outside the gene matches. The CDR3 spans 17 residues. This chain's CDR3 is CAIKIFGGTGGRNTIYF. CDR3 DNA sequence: TGTGCCATCAAGATCTTCGGTGGGACAGGGGGGCGAAACACCATATATTTT.

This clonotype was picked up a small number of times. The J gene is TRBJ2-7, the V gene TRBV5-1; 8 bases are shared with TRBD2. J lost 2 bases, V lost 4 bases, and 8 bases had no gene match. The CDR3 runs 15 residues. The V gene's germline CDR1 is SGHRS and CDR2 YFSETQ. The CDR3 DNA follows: TGCGCCAGCAGCGAGCTAGCGGGCCCTACCTACGAGCAGTACTTC. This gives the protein CASSELAGPTYEQYF. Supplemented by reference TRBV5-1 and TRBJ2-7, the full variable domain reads KAGVTQTPRYLIKTRGQQVTLSCSPISGHRSVSWYQQTPGQGLQFLFEYFSETQRNKGNFPGRFSGRQFSNSRSEMNVSTLELGDSALYLCASSELAGPTYEQYFGPGTRLTVT.

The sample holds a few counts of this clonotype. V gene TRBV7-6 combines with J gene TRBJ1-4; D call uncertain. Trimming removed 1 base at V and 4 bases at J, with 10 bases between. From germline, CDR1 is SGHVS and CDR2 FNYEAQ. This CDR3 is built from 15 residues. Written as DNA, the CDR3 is TGTGCCAGCAGCTTAGATGTCGCTGGTAATGAAAAACTGTTTTTT. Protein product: CASSLDVAGNEKLFF.

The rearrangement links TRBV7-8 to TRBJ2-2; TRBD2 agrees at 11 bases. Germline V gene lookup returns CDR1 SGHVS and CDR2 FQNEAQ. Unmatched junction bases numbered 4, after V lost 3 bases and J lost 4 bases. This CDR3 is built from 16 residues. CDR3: CASSFLAGGSTGELFF. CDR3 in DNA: TGTGCCAGCAGCTTCCTAGCGGGAGGTAGCACCGGGGAGCTGTTTTTT.

The CDR3 DNA reads TGTGCCAGCAGCTTGACCCTAGGATGGTGGGGAGAGACCCAGTACTTC. It yields the protein CASSLTLGWWGETQYF. The V and J genes are TRBV7-9 and TRBJ2-5; no reliable D call. Trimming pared 3 bases from V and 4 bases from J, leaving 18 bases between. The germline gives CDR1 SEHNR, CDR2 FQNEAQ (reference sequence). There are 16 residues in the CDR3.